One sample yielded the 18 T cell receptor beta chains listed below, sequenced in a study of cytomegalovirus exposure and HLA in healthy donors. PCR amplification relied on 60 Vbeta primers (plus 13 Jbeta primers). Data came from immunoSEQ multiplex PCR; TCRdb stores just in-frame clones and leaves some out. This sample's table has tens of thousands of clones. The sample taken for sequencing was PBMCs. The receptor set was obtained from a woman aged 25 to 39 in good health and CMV-seropositive.

This rearrangement joins TRBV2 to TRBJ1-1, with no clear D. The CDR3 sequence is 15 residues long. Trimming stripped 4 bases from V and 4 bases from J, with 16 bases between. Germline V gives CDR1 SNHLY, CDR2 FYNNEI. In DNA, the CDR3 is TGTGCCAGCAGTGCTTCGGGGTGGCCGAGCACTGAAGCTTTCTTT. Protein sequence: CASSASGWPSTEAFF.

The chain joins TRBV15 to TRBJ1-2; the D is unclear. The CDR3 length is 13 residues. V shed 5 bases and J shed 8 bases, with 15 bases lying between them. The germline CDR1 and CDR2 sequences are LNHNV and YYDKDF (reference sequence). In DNA form, the CDR3 reads TGTGCCACCAGCTTTTCGTCGGTCGGGGGCTACACCTTC. The encoded protein is CATSFSSVGGYTF. Variable domain in full (rest from reference TRBV15 and TRBJ1-2): DAMVIQNPRYQVTQFGKPVTLSCSQTLNHNVMYWYQQKSSQAPKLLFHYYDKDFNNEADTPDNFQSRRPNTSFCFLDIRSPGLGDTAMYLCATSFSSVGGYTFGSGTRLTVV.

V gene TRBV30 combines with J gene TRBJ2-5; TRBD1 matches 8 bases. J lost 4 bases, V lost 5 bases, and 6 bases had no gene match. CDR3 size: 13 residues. In germline, CDR1 is GTSNPN, CDR2 SVGIG (reference sequence). CDR3 DNA: TGTGCCTGGCGGGCCGGGACAGGAGAGACCCAGTACTTC. Amino acid sequence: CAWRAGTGETQYF.

V usage is TRBV29-1 and J usage is TRBJ2-5; 13 nucleotides align to TRBD2. Germline values: CDR1 SQVTM, CDR2 ANQGSEA. Losses at the gene ends were 6 bases for V and 1 base for J; bases not matched to a gene: 11. The CDR3 covers 17 residues. DNA for the CDR3: TGCAGCGTGAGCTTCATCGGACTAGCGGGGGTCCAAGAGACCCAGTACTTC. Translation: CSVSFIGLAGVQETQYF. Full variable domain (rest looked up from reference TRBV29-1 and TRBJ2-5): SAVISQKPSRDICQRGTSLTIQCQVDSQVTMMFWYRQQPGQSLTLIATANQGSEATYESGFVIDKFPISRPNLTFSTLTVSNMSPEDSSIYLCSVSFIGLAGVQETQYFGPGTRLLVL.

The chain recombines TRBV19 with TRBJ1-6, with 7 bases that match TRBD1. CDR3 length: 15 amino acids. Trimming removed 3 bases from V and 9 bases from J; junction bases left unmatched: 8. The germline CDR1 and CDR2 sequences are LNHDA and SQIVND (reference sequence). The CDR3 sequence: CASSIRRDSASPLHF. The DNA of the CDR3 is TGTGCCAGTAGTATCCGGAGGGACAGCGCTTCACCCCTCCACTTT. Based on the CDR3 plus reference TRBV19 and TRBJ1-6, the full variable domain is DGGITQSPKYLFRKEGQNVTLSCEQNLNHDAMYWYRQDPGQGLRLIYYSQIVNDFQKGDIAEGYSVSREKKESFPLTVTSAQKNPTAFYLCASSIRRDSASPLHFGNGTRLTVT.

This chain uses TRBV19 with TRBJ2-1; 7 bases are shared with TRBD2. Per the germline V gene, CDR1 is LNHDA and CDR2 is SQIVND (reference sequence). The CDR3 runs 13 residues. V lost 4 bases to trimming and J lost 5 bases; unmatched junction nucleotides: 2. This CDR3 reads CASSSGTNNEQFF. CDR3 sequence (DNA): TGTGCCAGTAGTAGCGGGACTAACAATGAGCAGTTCTTC.

DNA of the CDR3: TGTGCCAGTAGTATAAATGGACACCGACTTGAAGCCCAGCATTTT. Protein product: CASSINGHRLEAQHF. This chain joins TRBV19 and TRBJ1-5; D is perhaps TRBD1 (5 bases). The V gene's germline CDR1 is LNHDA and CDR2 SQIVND (reference sequence). This CDR3 is built from 15 residues. The V end was cut by 2 bases, the J end by 11 bases, with 19 bases between.

J is TRBJ1-1 and V is TRBV11-2; D gene unclear. Germline V gives CDR1 SGHAT, CDR2 FQNNGV. There are 12 residues in the CDR3. The V and J ends lost 6 bases and 1 base respectively, with 6 bases between them. The CDR3 region is CASSRSNTEAFF. DNA for the CDR3: TGTGCCAGCAGTCGGTCGAACACTGAAGCTTTCTTT.

The chain has TRBV7-9 and TRBJ2-7; D unclear. Germline CDR1 is SEHNR and CDR2 is FQNEAQ (reference sequence). Between the trimmed V and J ends, which lost 3 bases and 7 bases, there was a span of 7 bases. The CDR3 loop spans 11 amino acids. CDR3: CASSFAEEQYF. CDR3 in DNA: TGTGCCAGCAGCTTCGCAGAAGAGCAGTACTTC. Variable domain in full (rest from reference TRBV7-9 and TRBJ2-7): DTGVSQNPRHKITKRGQNVTFRCDPISEHNRLYWYRQTLGQGPEFLTYFQNEAQLEKSRLLSDRFSAERPKGSFSTLEIQRTEQGDSAMYLCASSFAEEQYFGPGTRLTVT.

The V and J genes are TRBV6-6 and TRBJ1-5; TRBD1 aligns across 10 bases. V was pared by 5 bases and J by 5 bases, with 6 bases of the junction left unmatched. The length of the CDR3 is 15 residues. The germline V gene has CDR1 MNHNY and CDR2 SVGAGI (reference sequence). The CDR3: CASSPWTGGDQPQHF. The CDR3 DNA reads TGTGCCAGCAGTCCCTGGACAGGGGGAGATCAGCCCCAGCATTTT.

The chain carries TRBV7-9 and TRBJ2-4; no firm D call. Trimming stripped 3 bases from V and 1 base from J, with 10 bases between. The germline V gene encodes CDR1 SEHNR and CDR2 FQNEAQ (reference sequence). There are 15 residues in the CDR3. CDR3: CASSFPREAKNIQYF. In DNA, the CDR3 is TGTGCCAGCAGCTTCCCCCGCGAGGCCAAAAACATTCAGTACTTC.

This sequence joins TRBV2 and TRBJ2-7; 12 bases match TRBD2. The CDR3 length is 15 residues. In germline, CDR1 is SNHLY, CDR2 FYNNEI. Unmatched junction bases numbered 2, after V lost 3 bases and J lost 2 bases. The CDR3 spells CASSDTSGGTYEQYF. DNA of the CDR3: TGTGCCAGCAGTGATACTAGCGGGGGGACCTACGAGCAGTACTTC.

The V call is TRBV11-2, the J call TRBJ2-1, with unresolved D. V was clipped by 2 bases and J by 1 base, with 9 bases between them. Germline CDR1 is SGHAT and CDR2 is FQNNGV. This CDR3 is 15 amino acids long. CDR3 sequence reads: CASSLWASSYNEQFF. The CDR3 nucleotides read TGTGCCAGCAGCTTATGGGCCAGTTCCTACAATGAGCAGTTCTTC.

The chain is built from TRBV18 and TRBJ2-1; 9 bases align to TRBD1. The CDR3 sequence is 13 residues long. V trimming: 3 bases; J trimming: 8 bases; junction bases outside the gene matches: 2. CDR1 and CDR2 from the germline V gene are KGHSH and LQKENI. DNA of the CDR3: TGTGCCAGCTCACCGGGACAGGGCGATGAGCAGTTCTTC. Residues: CASSPGQGDEQFF.

This chain connects TRBV6-1 to TRBJ2-7; tentatively, D is TRBD1 (5 bases). V lost 4 bases and J 2 bases, leaving 12 bases between the germline ends. Germline V lookup: CDR1 MNHNS, CDR2 SASEGT. This CDR3 comprises 14 residues. In DNA, the CDR3 is TGTGCCAGCAGTGGCCACAGACAGCCCTACGAGCAGTACTTC. It yields the protein CASSGHRQPYEQYF.

This chain connects TRBV29-1 to TRBJ2-1, with D perhaps TRBD1 (6 bases). This CDR3 is built from 16 residues. Deletions cut 1 base from V and 5 bases from J, with 18 bases between. Germline CDR1 is SQVTM and CDR2 is ANQGSEA. CDR3 coding DNA: TGCAGCGTTGAAGGGCCGGACAGAAGCACCGACAATGAGCAGTTCTTC. It specifies CSVEGPDRSTDNEQFF.

This chain uses TRBV6-6 with TRBJ1-5; TRBD1 matches at 10 bases. This CDR3 contains 16 residues. Germline values: CDR1 MNHNY, CDR2 SVGAGI (reference sequence). V trimming: 6 bases; J trimming: 1 base; junction bases outside the gene matches: 6. The CDR3 bases are TGTGCCAGCAGGACAGGGGGCGGGACGAGCAATCAGCCCCAGCATTTT. It yields the protein CASRTGGGTSNQPQHF.

The chain combines TRBV5-1 with TRBJ1-1; TRBD1 is a possible D gene (5 bases). The CDR3 has 14 amino acids. V was trimmed by 0 bases and J by 5 bases, leaving 11 bases between them. CDR1 and CDR2 (germline): SGHRS, YFSETQ. Here the CDR3 reads CASSLVVGGTEAFF. The CDR3 DNA sequence: TGCGCCAGCAGCTTGGTGGTGGGGGGAACTGAAGCTTTCTTT. The whole variable domain, remainder taken from reference TRBV5-1 and TRBJ1-1, is KAGVTQTPRYLIKTRGQQVTLSCSPISGHRSVSWYQQTPGQGLQFLFEYFSETQRNKGNFPGRFSGRQFSNSRSEMNVSTLELGDSALYLCASSLVVGGTEAFFGQGTRLTVV.